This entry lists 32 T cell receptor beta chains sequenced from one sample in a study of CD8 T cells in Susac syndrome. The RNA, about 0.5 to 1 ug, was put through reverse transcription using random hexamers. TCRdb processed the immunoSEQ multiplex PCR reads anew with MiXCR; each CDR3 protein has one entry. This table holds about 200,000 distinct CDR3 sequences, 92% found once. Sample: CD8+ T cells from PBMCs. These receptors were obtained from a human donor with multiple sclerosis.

The CDR3 region is CASSQDREDPGELFF. In DNA, the CDR3 is TGTGCCAGCAGCCAAGATCGCGAAGACCCCGGGGAGCTGTTTTTT. V is TRBV3-1 and J is TRBJ2-2; D unclear. V was cut by 0 bases and J by 6 bases, with 11 bases left in between. CDR1 and CDR2 from the germline V gene are LGHDT and YNNKEL (reference sequence). The CDR3 extends over 15 amino acids.

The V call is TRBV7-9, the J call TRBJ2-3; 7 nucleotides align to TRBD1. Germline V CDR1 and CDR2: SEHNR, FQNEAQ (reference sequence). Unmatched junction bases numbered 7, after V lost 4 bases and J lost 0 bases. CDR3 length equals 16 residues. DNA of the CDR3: TGTGCCAGCAGCTCCTCGGGACAGCCTAGCACAGATACGCAGTATTTT. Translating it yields CASSSSGQPSTDTQYF.

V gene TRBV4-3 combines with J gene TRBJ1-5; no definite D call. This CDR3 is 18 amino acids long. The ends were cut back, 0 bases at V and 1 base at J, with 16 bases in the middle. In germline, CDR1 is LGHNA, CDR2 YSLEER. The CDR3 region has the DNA TGCGCCAGCAGCCAAGATCTGGCTACCGCGGGCAGCAATCAGCCCCAGCATTTT. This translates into CASSQDLATAGSNQPQHF.

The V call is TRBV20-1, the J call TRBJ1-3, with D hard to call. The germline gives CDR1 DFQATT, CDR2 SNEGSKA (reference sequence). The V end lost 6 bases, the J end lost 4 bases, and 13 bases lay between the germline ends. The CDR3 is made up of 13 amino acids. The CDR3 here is CSALPRAGNTIYF. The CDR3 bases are TGCAGTGCCCTCCCCCGAGCAGGAAACACCATATATTTT.

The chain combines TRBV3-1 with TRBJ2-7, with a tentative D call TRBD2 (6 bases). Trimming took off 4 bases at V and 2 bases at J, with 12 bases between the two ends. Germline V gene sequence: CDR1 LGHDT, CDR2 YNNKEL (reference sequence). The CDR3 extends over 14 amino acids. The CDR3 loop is CASSPDWGAYEQYF. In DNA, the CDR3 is TGTGCCAGCAGCCCGGACTGGGGGGCCTACGAGCAGTACTTC.

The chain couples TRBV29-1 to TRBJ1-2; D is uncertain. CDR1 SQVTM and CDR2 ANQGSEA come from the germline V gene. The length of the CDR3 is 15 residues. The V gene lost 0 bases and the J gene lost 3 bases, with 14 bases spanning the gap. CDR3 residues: CSVEDRAPGYYGYTF. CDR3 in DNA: TGCAGCGTTGAAGATCGTGCCCCCGGATACTATGGCTACACCTTC.

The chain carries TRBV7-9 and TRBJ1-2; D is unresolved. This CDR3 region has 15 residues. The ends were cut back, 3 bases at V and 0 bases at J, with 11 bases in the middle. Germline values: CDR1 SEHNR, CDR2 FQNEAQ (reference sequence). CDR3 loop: CASSFGSAPNYGYTF. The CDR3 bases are TGTGCCAGCAGCTTCGGCTCAGCTCCTAACTATGGCTACACCTTC.

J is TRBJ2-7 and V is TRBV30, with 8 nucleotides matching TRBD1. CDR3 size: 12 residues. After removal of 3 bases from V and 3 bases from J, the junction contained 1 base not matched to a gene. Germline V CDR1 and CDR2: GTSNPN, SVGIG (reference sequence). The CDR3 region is CAWRTGVYEQYF. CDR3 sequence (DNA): TGTGCCTGGAGGACAGGGGTCTACGAGCAGTACTTC. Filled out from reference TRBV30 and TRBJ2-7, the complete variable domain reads SQTIHQWPATLVQPVGSPLSLECTVEGTSNPNLYWYRQAAGRGLQLLFYSVGIGQISSEVPQNLSASRPQDRQFILSSKKLLLSDSGFYLCAWRTGVYEQYFGPGTRLTVT.

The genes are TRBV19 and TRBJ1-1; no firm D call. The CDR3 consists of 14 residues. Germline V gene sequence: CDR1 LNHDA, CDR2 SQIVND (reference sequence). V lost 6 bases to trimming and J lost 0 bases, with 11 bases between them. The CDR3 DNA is TGTGCCAGTAGCCTTCGGGTCTTGAACACTGAAGCTTTCTTT. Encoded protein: CASSLRVLNTEAFF.

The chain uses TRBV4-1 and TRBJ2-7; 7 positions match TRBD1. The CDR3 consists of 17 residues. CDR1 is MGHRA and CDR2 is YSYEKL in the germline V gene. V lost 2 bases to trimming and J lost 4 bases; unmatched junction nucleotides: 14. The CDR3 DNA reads TGCGCCAGCAGCCAACTAACAGGGGACAGAAGGGGGTACGAGCAGTACTTC. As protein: CASSQLTGDRRGYEQYF.

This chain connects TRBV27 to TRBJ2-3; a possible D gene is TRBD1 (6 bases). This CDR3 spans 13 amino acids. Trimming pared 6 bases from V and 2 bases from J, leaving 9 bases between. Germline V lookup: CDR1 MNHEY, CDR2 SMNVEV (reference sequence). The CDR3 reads CASSRGNTDTQYF. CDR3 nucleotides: TGTGCCAGCAGCAGGGGAAACACAGATACGCAGTATTTT.

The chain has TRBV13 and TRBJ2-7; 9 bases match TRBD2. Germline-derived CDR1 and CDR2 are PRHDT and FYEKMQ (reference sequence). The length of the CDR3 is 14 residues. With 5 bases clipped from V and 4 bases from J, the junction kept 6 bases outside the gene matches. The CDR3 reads CASSLSGSVYEQYF. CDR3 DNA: TGTGCCAGCAGCCTTAGCGGGAGTGTATACGAGCAGTACTTC.

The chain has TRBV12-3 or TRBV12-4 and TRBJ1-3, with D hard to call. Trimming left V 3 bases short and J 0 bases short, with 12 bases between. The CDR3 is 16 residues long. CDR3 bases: TGTGCCAGCAGTTTGCTAGACTCAGGCTCTGGAAACACCATATATTTT. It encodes CASSLLDSGSGNTIYF.

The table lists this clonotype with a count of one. For the CDR3, the DNA is TGTGCCAGCACCCGACCGATTAACACTGAAGCTTTCTTT. Protein: CASTRPINTEAFF. The rearrangement joins TRBV7-9 to TRBJ1-1; D gene uncertain. CDR3 length: 13 residues. The V gene lost 7 bases and the J gene lost 2 bases, with 11 bases spanning the gap. Germline V lookup: CDR1 SEHNR, CDR2 FQNEAQ (reference sequence).

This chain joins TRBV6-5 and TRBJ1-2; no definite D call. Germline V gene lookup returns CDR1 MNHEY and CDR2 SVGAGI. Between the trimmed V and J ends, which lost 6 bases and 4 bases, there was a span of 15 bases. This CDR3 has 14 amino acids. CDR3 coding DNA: TGTGCCAGCAGCCCCATAGACGAAGGCTATGGCTACACCTTC. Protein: CASSPIDEGYGYTF.

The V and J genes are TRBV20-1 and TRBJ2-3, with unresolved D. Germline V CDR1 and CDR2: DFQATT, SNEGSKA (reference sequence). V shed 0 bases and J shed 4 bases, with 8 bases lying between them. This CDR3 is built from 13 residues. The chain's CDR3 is CSARDLGADTQYF. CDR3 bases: TGCAGTGCTAGAGATCTGGGCGCAGATACGCAGTATTTT.

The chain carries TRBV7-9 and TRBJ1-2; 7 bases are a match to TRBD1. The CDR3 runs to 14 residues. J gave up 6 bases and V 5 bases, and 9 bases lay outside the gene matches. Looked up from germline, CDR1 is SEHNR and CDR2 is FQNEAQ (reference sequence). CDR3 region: CASSPTGQVDGYTF. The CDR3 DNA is TGTGCCAGCAGCCCAACCGGACAGGTTGATGGCTACACCTTC.

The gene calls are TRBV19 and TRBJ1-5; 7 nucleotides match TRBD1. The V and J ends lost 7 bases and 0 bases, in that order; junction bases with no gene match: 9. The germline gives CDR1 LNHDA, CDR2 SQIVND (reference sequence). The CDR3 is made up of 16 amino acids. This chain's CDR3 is CASNAQGDYSNQPQHF. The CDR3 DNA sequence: TGTGCCAGTAACGCTCAGGGGGATTATAGCAATCAGCCCCAGCATTTT.

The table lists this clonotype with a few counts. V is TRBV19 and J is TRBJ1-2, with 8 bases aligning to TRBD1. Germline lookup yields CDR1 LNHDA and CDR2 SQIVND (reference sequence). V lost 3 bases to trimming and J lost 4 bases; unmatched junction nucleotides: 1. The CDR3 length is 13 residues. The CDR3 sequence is CASSIGTGYGYTF. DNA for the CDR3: TGTGCCAGTAGTATCGGGACAGGCTATGGCTACACCTTC.

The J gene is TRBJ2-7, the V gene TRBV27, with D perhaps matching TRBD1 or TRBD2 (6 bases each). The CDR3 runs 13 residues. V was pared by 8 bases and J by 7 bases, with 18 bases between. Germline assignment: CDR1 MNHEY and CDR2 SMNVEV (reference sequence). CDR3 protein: CASAGDSLREQYF. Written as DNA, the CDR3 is TGTGCCAGCGCAGGGGACTCCCTGAGGGAGCAGTACTTC.

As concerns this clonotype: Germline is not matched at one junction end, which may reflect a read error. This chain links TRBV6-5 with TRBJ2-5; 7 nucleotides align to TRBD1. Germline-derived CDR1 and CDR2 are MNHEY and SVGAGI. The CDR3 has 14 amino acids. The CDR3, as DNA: TGTGCCAGCCGTTACTCGGCAGGGGGAGAGACCCAGTACTTC. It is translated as CASRYSAGGETQYF.

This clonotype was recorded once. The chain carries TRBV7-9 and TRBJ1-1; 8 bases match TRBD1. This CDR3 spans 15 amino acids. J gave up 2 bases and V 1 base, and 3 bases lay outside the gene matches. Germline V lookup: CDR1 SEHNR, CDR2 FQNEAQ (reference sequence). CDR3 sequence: CASSLEQGGNTEAFF. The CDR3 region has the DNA TGTGCCAGCAGCTTAGAACAGGGGGGCAACACTGAAGCTTTCTTT.

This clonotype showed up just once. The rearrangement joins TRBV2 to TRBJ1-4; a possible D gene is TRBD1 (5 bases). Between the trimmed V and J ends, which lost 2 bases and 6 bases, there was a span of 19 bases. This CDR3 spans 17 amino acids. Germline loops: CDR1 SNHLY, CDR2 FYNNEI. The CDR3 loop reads CASSESLNGKQDEKLFF. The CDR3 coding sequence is TGTGCCAGCAGTGAATCCCTCAACGGGAAACAGGATGAAAAACTGTTTTTT.

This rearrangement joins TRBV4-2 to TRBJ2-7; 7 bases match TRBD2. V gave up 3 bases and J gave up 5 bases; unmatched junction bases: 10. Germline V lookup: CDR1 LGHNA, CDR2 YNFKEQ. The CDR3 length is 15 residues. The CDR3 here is CASSQKLGRENEQYF. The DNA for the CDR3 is TGTGCCAGCAGCCAGAAGCTGGGGCGGGAGAACGAGCAGTACTTC.

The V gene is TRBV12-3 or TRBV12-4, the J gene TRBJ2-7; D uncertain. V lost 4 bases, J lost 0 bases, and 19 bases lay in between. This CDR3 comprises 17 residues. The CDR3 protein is CASSSRRANPSSYEQYF. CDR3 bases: TGTGCCAGCAGTTCCAGAAGAGCGAATCCTAGCTCCTACGAGCAGTACTTC.

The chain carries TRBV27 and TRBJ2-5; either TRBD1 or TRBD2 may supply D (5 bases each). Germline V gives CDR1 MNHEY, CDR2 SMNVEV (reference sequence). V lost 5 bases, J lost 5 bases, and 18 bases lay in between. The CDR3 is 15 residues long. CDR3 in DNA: TGTGCCAGCAGTGTCTCCCAGCGGTGGGGGGAGACCCAGTACTTC. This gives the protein CASSVSQRWGETQYF.

CDR3 region: CASSVGEGTGNQPQHF. The CDR3 region has the DNA TGTGCCAGCAGTGTAGGGGAGGGAACGGGCAATCAGCCCCAGCATTTT. The gene calls are TRBV2 and TRBJ1-5, with D perhaps matching TRBD1 (5 bases). CDR1 is SNHLY, CDR2 FYNNEI, per germline. V lost 4 bases and J lost 2, with 15 bases in between. This CDR3 has 16 amino acids.

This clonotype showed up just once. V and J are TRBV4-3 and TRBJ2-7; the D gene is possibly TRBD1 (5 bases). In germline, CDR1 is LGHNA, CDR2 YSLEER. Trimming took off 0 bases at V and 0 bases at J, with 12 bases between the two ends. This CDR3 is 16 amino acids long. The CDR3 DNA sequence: TGCGCCAGCAGCCAAGATTCGACAGCGAGCTCCTACGAGCAGTACTTC. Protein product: CASSQDSTASSYEQYF.

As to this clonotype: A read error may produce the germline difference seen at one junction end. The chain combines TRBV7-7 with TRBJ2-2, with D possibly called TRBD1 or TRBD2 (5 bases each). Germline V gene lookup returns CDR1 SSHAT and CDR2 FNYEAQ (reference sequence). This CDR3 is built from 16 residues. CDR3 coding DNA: TGTGCTAGCAGCTTAGGGTCGCCCGGGACCCCCGGGGAGCTGTTTTTT. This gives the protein CASSLGSPGTPGELFF.

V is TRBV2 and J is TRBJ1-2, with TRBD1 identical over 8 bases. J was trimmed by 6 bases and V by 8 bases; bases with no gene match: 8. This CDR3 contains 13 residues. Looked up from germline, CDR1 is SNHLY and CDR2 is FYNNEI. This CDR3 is CASLPTGADGYTF. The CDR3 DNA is TGTGCCAGCCTACCGACAGGGGCGGATGGCTACACCTTC.

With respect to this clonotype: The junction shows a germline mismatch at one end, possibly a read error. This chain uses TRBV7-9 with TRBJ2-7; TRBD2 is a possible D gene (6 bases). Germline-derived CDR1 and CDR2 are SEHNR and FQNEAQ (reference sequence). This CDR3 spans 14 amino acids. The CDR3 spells CASSLVRGPEGRHF. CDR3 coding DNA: TGTGCCAGCAGCTTAGTAAGGGGCCCGGAGGGCAGGCACTTC. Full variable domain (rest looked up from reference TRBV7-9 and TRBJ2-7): DTGVSQNPRHKITKRGQNVTFRCDPISEHNRLYWYRQTLGQGPEFLTYFQNEAQLEKSRLLSDRFSAERPKGSFSTLEIQRTEQGDSAMYLCASSLVRGPEGRHFGPGTRLTVT.

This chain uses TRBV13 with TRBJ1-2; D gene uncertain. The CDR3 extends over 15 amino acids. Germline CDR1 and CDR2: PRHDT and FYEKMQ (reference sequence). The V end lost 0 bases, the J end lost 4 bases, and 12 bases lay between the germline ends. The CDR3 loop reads CASSLGSGLPYGYTF. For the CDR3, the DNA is TGTGCCAGCAGCTTAGGGTCTGGTTTGCCCTATGGCTACACCTTC. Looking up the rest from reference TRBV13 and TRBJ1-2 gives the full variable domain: AAGVIQSPRHLIKEKRETATLKCYPIPRHDTVYWYQQGPGQDPQFLISFYEKMQSDKGSIPDRFSAQQFSDYHSELNMSSLELGDSALYFCASSLGSGLPYGYTFGSGTRLTVV.